The 28 T cell receptor beta chains below were found in one sample sequenced in a study of regulatory dendritic cells for organ transplantation. Libraries were prepared by immunoSEQ multiplex PCR; TCRdb keeps only in-frame clonotypes and omits some of them. The data contain fewer than 12,000 clones, approximately 70% of them seen just once; the ten biggest clones take up about 19%. The sample comprised memory CD8+ T cells from blood. Subset described: CD45RO+ memory T cells. The source of these receptors is a human donor in good health.

The genes are TRBV30 and TRBJ1-2, with TRBD1 as a possible D gene (6 bases). The CDR3 is made up of 13 amino acids. Germline CDR1 is GTSNPN and CDR2 is SVGIG (reference sequence). The V end lost 5 bases, the J end lost 8 bases, and 18 bases lay between the germline ends. The CDR3 DNA sequence: TGTGCCTGGTCACAGGGTCTTATTGGGGGCTACACCTTC. Amino acid sequence: CAWSQGLIGGYTF. Supplemented by reference TRBV30 and TRBJ1-2, the full variable domain reads SQTIHQWPATLVQPVGSPLSLECTVEGTSNPNLYWYRQAAGRGLQLLFYSVGIGQISSEVPQNLSASRPQDRQFILSSKKLLLSDSGFYLCAWSQGLIGGYTFGSGTRLTVV.

The chain uses TRBV6-4 and TRBJ2-3, with D possibly matching TRBD2 (5 bases). Trimming took off 6 bases at V and 0 bases at J, with 13 bases between the two ends. The CDR3 has 15 residues. The germline CDR1 and CDR2 sequences are MRHNA and SNTAGT. CDR3 DNA: TGTGCCAGCAGCAGTAGCGTCACTAGCACAGATACGCAGTATTTT. Amino acid sequence: CASSSSVTSTDTQYF.

The chain combines TRBV5-5 with TRBJ1-3; unclear D gene. CDR3 length: 15 amino acids. With 6 bases removed from V and 1 base from J, the gap between germline ends came to 14 bases. Germline CDR1 and CDR2: SGHKS and YYEKEE (reference sequence). The CDR3 loop reads CASKTEPRSGNTIYF. The DNA of the CDR3 is TGTGCCAGCAAGACGGAGCCCAGGTCTGGAAACACCATATATTTT.

CDR3 loop: CASSSTGGNQPQHF. CDR3 nucleotides: TGTGCCAGCAGTTCAACGGGGGGGAATCAGCCCCAGCATTTT. This sequence joins TRBV6-1 and TRBJ1-5, with D tentatively TRBD1 (5 bases). Trimming stripped 5 bases from V and 4 bases from J, with 12 bases between. CDR3 length: 14 residues. Germline CDR1 and CDR2: MNHNS and SASEGT.

The chain has TRBV6-6 and TRBJ1-1; TRBD1 aligns across 7 bases. The V gene's germline CDR1 is MNHNY and CDR2 SVGAGI (reference sequence). This CDR3 region has 11 residues. Trimming removed 7 bases from V and 11 bases from J; junction bases left unmatched: 7. The CDR3 nucleotides read TGTGCCAGCAAAAAGGGGGCCCGGGCTTTCTTT. As protein: CASKKGARAFF.

This clone was seen only a few times. This chain links TRBV6-4 with TRBJ2-3; D remains ambiguous. The germline CDR1 and CDR2 sequences are MRHNA and SNTAGT. Trimming took 0 bases from V and 0 from J, leaving 10 bases between them. The CDR3 is 16 residues long. Here the CDR3 reads CASSDSSSSSTDTQYF. The CDR3 coding sequence is TGTGCCAGCAGTGACTCGAGTAGCTCAAGCACAGATACGCAGTATTTT.

This sequence joins TRBV25-1 and TRBJ1-2, with 8 positions matching TRBD1. J lost 6 bases, V lost 8 bases, and 2 bases had no gene match. The CDR3 totals 11 residues. CDR1 is MGHDK, CDR2 SYGVNS, per germline. CDR3 protein: CASGRGHGYTF. CDR3 sequence (DNA): TGTGCCAGCGGCAGGGGGCATGGCTACACCTTC.

The chain combines TRBV27 with TRBJ1-1; D uncertain. Germline-derived CDR1 and CDR2 are MNHEY and SMNVEV (reference sequence). The CDR3 contains 13 residues. V lost 1 base and J 1 base, leaving 4 bases between the germline ends. CDR3 sequence reads: CASSLYKNTEAFF. The CDR3 bases are TGTGCCAGCAGTTTATACAAGAACACTGAAGCTTTCTTT.

The J gene is TRBJ2-7, the V gene TRBV6-6, with 8 bases aligning to TRBD1. The CDR3 loop spans 14 amino acids. Germline-derived CDR1 and CDR2 are MNHNY and SVGAGI (reference sequence). The trim removed 8 bases at V and 2 bases at J, leaving 8 bases unmatched. CDR3 nucleotide sequence: TGTGCCAGCGGAGTGTCGGACAGGGCCTACGAGCAGTACTTC. Protein sequence: CASGVSDRAYEQYF.

The J gene is TRBJ2-3, the V gene TRBV7-8; D is possibly TRBD2 (6 bases). Germline CDR1 reads SGHVS; CDR2 reads FQNEAQ. This CDR3 is built from 19 residues. Trimming cost V 5 bases and J 0 bases, with 24 bases left between them. CDR3 nucleotide sequence: TGTGCCAGCAGCACGCGGATTGCGGGGCGATTTACTAGCACAGATACGCAGTATTTT. Translated: CASSTRIAGRFTSTDTQYF.

V is TRBV7-9 and J is TRBJ2-1; D remains ambiguous. This CDR3 has 17 residues. V was clipped by 5 bases and J by 8 bases, with 25 bases between them. Germline V gives CDR1 SEHNR, CDR2 FQNEAQ (reference sequence). The CDR3 here is CASSVRAPPTLPDEQFF. CDR3 nucleotide sequence: TGTGCCAGCAGCGTTAGAGCCCCCCCCACCCTGCCCGATGAGCAGTTCTTC.

The count of this clone is one. The V and J genes are TRBV6-6 and TRBJ1-2; D uncertain. CDR1 and CDR2 from the germline V gene are MNHNY and SVGAGI (reference sequence). The CDR3 spans 10 residues. The V end was cut by 8 bases, the J end by 3 bases, with 4 bases between. CDR3 bases: TGTGCCAGCGGGGACTATGGCTACACCTTC. Translating gives CASGDYGYTF.

This clone appeared a single time. The chain recombines TRBV18 with TRBJ1-1; D not resolved. The CDR3 is made up of 13 amino acids. The V and J ends lost 3 bases and 1 base respectively, with 6 bases between them. Germline V gene data show CDR1 as KGHSH and CDR2 as LQKENI. In DNA form, the CDR3 reads TGTGCCAGCTCACCCGAGAAGAACACTGAAGCTTTCTTT. Residues: CASSPEKNTEAFF.

This clone was detected only a few times. V is TRBV27 and J is TRBJ1-6, with D hard to call. Germline-derived CDR1 and CDR2 are MNHEY and SMNVEV (reference sequence). This CDR3 is 14 amino acids long. V was clipped by 5 bases and J by 7 bases, with 12 bases between them. The CDR3 sequence: CASSLGGPNSPLHF. As DNA, the CDR3 is TGTGCCAGCAGTCTGGGCGGACCGAATTCACCCCTCCACTTT.

This clone occurred a few times. The rearrangement joins TRBV6-6 to TRBJ1-1; tentative D call: TRBD1 (6 bases). V lost 5 bases, J lost 1 base, and 11 bases lay in between. The length of the CDR3 is 14 residues. Germline CDR1 reads MNHNY; CDR2 reads SVGAGI (reference sequence). The CDR3 bases are TGTGCCAGCAGTACAGGGCTCACGAACACTGAAGCTTTCTTT. Encoded protein: CASSTGLTNTEAFF.

This clone was recorded a few times. This chain joins TRBV2 and TRBJ1-5; no firm D call. Germline V gene lookup returns CDR1 SNHLY and CDR2 FYNNEI. Trimming removed 3 bases from V and 0 bases from J, with 3 bases in between. The length of the CDR3 is 13 residues. DNA of the CDR3: TGTGCCAGCAGTGATTCTAGCAATCAGCCCCAGCATTTT. It specifies CASSDSSNQPQHF.

The rearrangement uses TRBV7-9 and TRBJ1-1; no definite D call. Per germline, CDR1 SEHNR and CDR2 FQNEAQ (reference sequence). This CDR3 has 16 residues. V lost 5 bases, J lost 0 bases, and 16 bases lay in between. The CDR3 loop is CASSLDWNLMNTEAFF. CDR3 nucleotides: TGTGCCAGCAGCCTCGACTGGAACCTTATGAACACTGAAGCTTTCTTT.

This clone was recorded only once. The chain joins TRBV27 to TRBJ2-5; TRBD1 matches at 8 bases. V lost 1 base and J lost 5; bases outside the gene matches: 9. Per germline, CDR1 MNHEY and CDR2 SMNVEV (reference sequence). The CDR3 is made up of 16 amino acids. CDR3 sequence reads: CASSLLYLQGAETQYF. CDR3 nucleotide sequence: TGTGCCAGCAGTTTATTGTATTTGCAGGGGGCTGAGACCCAGTACTTC.

The chain is built from TRBV6-1 and TRBJ1-2; 10 positions match TRBD1. The V gene's germline CDR1 is MNHNS and CDR2 SASEGT. CDR3 size: 16 residues. V was clipped by 4 bases and J by 6 bases; unmatched bases: 11. CDR3 bases: TGTGCCAGCAGTGTCTCGGACTCCGGGACAGGGGATGGCTACACCTTC. As protein: CASSVSDSGTGDGYTF.

This sequence joins TRBV7-8 and TRBJ2-5; 7 bases are shared with TRBD1. The CDR3 has 13 residues. V lost 3 bases to trimming and J lost 5 bases; unmatched junction nucleotides: 3. Germline CDR1 SGHVS, CDR2 FQNEAQ. The chain's CDR3 is CASSFRGLETQYF. The CDR3 bases are TGTGCCAGCAGCTTTAGGGGGCTTGAGACCCAGTACTTC.

V is TRBV4-1 and J is TRBJ1-2, with TRBD1 as a possible D gene (6 bases). This CDR3 has 17 amino acids. The V end was cut by 0 bases, the J end by 4 bases, with 18 bases between. Per the germline V gene, CDR1 is MGHRA and CDR2 is YSYEKL. CDR3 bases: TGCGCCAGCAGCCAAGAATTCCCGTGGACAGCCTTCTATGGCTACACCTTC. Amino acids: CASSQEFPWTAFYGYTF.

This chain links TRBV28 with TRBJ1-2, with D possibly being TRBD1 (5 bases). CDR1 and CDR2 (germline): MDHEN, SYDVKM. CDR3 length equals 12 residues. V was trimmed by 2 bases and J by 8 bases, leaving 9 bases between them. CDR3 amino acids: CASSLIRGGYTF. CDR3 nucleotides: TGTGCCAGCAGTTTAATACGGGGCGGCTACACCTTC.

The rearrangement uses TRBV25-1 and TRBJ2-2; D is unclear. Trimming pared 8 bases from V and 0 bases from J, leaving 7 bases between. The germline V gene has CDR1 MGHDK and CDR2 SYGVNS. The CDR3 has 13 amino acids. In nucleotides, the CDR3 is TGTGCCAGCCGCCTATCGAACACCGGGGAGCTGTTTTTT. Its protein is CASRLSNTGELFF.

J is TRBJ2-7 and V is TRBV4-3; perhaps TRBD2 as D (6 bases). Germline-derived CDR1 and CDR2 are LGHNA and YSLEER. V was trimmed by 1 base and J by 6 bases, leaving 22 bases between them. This CDR3 has 17 amino acids. CDR3 sequence: CASSQGEVGLGQGEQYF. CDR3 DNA sequence: TGCGCCAGCAGCCAAGGGGAGGTGGGCCTGGGGCAGGGCGAGCAGTACTTC.

The CDR3 region is CASSLQSLEQFF. The CDR3 DNA reads TGTGCCAGCAGCTTACAATCTCTGGAGCAGTTCTTC. The gene calls are TRBV5-4 and TRBJ2-1; D is uncertain. Germline V lookup: CDR1 SGHNT, CDR2 YYREEE (reference sequence). This CDR3 has 12 amino acids. V was pared by 2 bases and J by 10 bases, with 10 bases between.

This clone has more than one count but fewer than ten. The sample has other DNA sequences that encode this CDR3 too. This CDR3 reads CASSPGDNSPLHF. The CDR3 nucleotides are TGTGCCAGCAGCCCCGGGGATAATTCACCCCTCCACTTT. The rearrangement links TRBV5-8 to TRBJ1-6; D gene unclear. With 4 bases removed from V and 5 bases from J, the gap between germline ends came to 7 bases. CDR1 and CDR2 from the germline V gene are SGHTS and YDEGEE. The CDR3 totals 13 residues.

The J gene is TRBJ2-1, the V gene TRBV7-3, with D possibly matching TRBD2 (6 bases). This CDR3 comprises 12 residues. Per germline, CDR1 SGHTA and CDR2 FQGTGA. Trimming shortened V by 6 bases and J by 9 bases, and 12 bases separated the two germline ends. The CDR3 coding sequence is TGTGCCAGCAGTTGGGAGGCTGGTGAGCAGTTCTTC. This codes for CASSWEAGEQFF.

V usage is TRBV7-6 and J usage is TRBJ2-7; 11 bases match TRBD2. Trimming took 0 bases from V and 1 from J; bases not matched to a gene: 20. This CDR3 contains 22 residues. Looked up from germline, CDR1 is SGHVS and CDR2 is FNYEAQ. The CDR3 sequence is CASSLARGRGTSGSPISYEQYF. The CDR3 bases are TGTGCCAGCAGCTTAGCGCGGGGGCGCGGGACTAGCGGATCACCGATATCCTACGAGCAGTACTTC. The whole variable domain, remainder taken from reference TRBV7-6 and TRBJ2-7, is GAGVSQSPRYKVTKRGQDVALRCDPISGHVSLYWYRQALGQGPEFLTYFNYEAQQDKSGLPNDRFSAERPEGSISTLTIQRTEQRDSAMYRCASSLARGRGTSGSPISYEQYFGPGTRLTVT.